The T cell receptor beta chain under discussion was sequenced for a study of cytomegalovirus exposure and HLA in healthy donors. The V end was cut by 2 bases, the J end by 4 bases, with 8 bases between. The CDR3 totals 14 residues. Germline V CDR1 and CDR2: KGHSH, LQKENI. Amplification used 60 Vbeta primers and 13 Jbeta primers. Using immunoSEQ multiplex PCR, the repertoire was profiled, and TCRdb retains in-frame clones only, with some absent. This sample carries around 88,000 clones, 60% to 85% of them seen once, and the ten largest clones take around 7.8%. The sequence was collected from a man aged 45-65 years in good health and CMV-seropositive. Specimen: PBMCs. The gene calls are TRBV18 and TRBJ1-4, with D tentatively TRBD1 (5 bases). Here the CDR3 reads CASSPDRINEKLFF. CDR3 bases: TGTGCCAGCTCACCAGACAGAATTAATGAAAAACTGTTTTTT.